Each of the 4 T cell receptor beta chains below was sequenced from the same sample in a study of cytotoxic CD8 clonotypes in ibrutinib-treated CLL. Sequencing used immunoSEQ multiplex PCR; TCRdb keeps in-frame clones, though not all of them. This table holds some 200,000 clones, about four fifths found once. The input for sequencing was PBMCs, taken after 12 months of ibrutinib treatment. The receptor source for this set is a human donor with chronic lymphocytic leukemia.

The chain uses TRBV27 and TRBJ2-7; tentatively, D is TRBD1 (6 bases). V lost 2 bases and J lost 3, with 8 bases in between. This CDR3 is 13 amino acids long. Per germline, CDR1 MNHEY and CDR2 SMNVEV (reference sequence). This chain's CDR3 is CASSLAGVYEQYF. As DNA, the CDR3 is TGTGCCAGCAGTTTAGCAGGGGTCTACGAGCAGTACTTC.

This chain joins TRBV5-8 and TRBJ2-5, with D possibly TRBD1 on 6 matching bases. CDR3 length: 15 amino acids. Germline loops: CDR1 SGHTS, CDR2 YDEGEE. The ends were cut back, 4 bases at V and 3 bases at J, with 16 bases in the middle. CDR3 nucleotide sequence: TGTGCCAGCAGCCCACAGGGTTTGGGGAAAGAGACCCAGTACTTC. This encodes CASSPQGLGKETQYF.

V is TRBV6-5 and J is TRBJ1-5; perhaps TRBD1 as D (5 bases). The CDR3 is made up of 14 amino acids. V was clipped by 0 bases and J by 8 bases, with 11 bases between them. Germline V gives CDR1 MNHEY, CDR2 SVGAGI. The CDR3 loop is CASSYSDMWEPQHF. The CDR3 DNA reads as TGTGCCAGCAGTTACTCGGACATGTGGGAGCCCCAGCATTTT.

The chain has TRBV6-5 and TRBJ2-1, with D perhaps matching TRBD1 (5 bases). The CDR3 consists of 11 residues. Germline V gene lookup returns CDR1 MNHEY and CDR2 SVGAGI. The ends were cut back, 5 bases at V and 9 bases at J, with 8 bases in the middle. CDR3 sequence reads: CASSQGLEQFF. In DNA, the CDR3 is TGTGCCAGCAGTCAGGGTCTTGAGCAGTTCTTC.